The 15 T cell receptor beta chains listed next were all sequenced from one sample in a study of identical twins (dated by TCRdb to the mid-2010s). The library came from 5' RACE. TCRdb names Illumina HiSeq 2000 as the instrument used. TCRdb trimmed public reads at Q25 via fastp, called clones via MiXCR and kept in-frame beta chains. Rows are unified per CDR3 protein, each entry keeping the most common DNA and genes. The sample table lists 500,000 to 650,000 distinct CDR3 sequences, under 8.5% of them with a count of one. The biggest ten clones account for 1.6% of the sample. This same sample was also taken into another study, of yellow fever vaccine responses in identical twins.

Specimen: PBMCs. The receptors originated from a woman between 18 and 29 years old in good health.

The chain carries TRBV20-1 and TRBJ2-1, with a tentative D call TRBD2 (6 bases). Trimming removed 6 bases from V and 6 bases from J, with 21 bases in between. Germline values: CDR1 DFQATT, CDR2 SNEGSKA (reference sequence). The CDR3 is 15 residues long. The CDR3 protein is CSASPRDWWVNEQFF. CDR3 coding DNA: TGCAGTGCGTCACCCCGGGACTGGTGGGTCAATGAGCAGTTCTTC.

In its sample, this clonotype was seen a few times. The chain joins TRBV13 to TRBJ2-1, with D perhaps matching TRBD1 (5 bases). CDR3 size: 15 residues. Trimming cost V 5 bases and J 6 bases, with 17 bases left between them. The germline V gene encodes CDR1 PRHDT and CDR2 FYEKMQ (reference sequence). CDR3 sequence: CASSQGVGYGNEQFF. The CDR3 DNA sequence: TGTGCCAGCAGCCAAGGGGTCGGGTACGGCAATGAGCAGTTCTTC. The variable domain in full, with the rest retrieved from reference TRBV13 and TRBJ2-1, is AAGVIQSPRHLIKEKRETATLKCYPIPRHDTVYWYQQGPGQDPQFLISFYEKMQSDKGSIPDRFSAQQFSDYHSELNMSSLELGDSALYFCASSQGVGYGNEQFFGPGTRLTVL.

This clonotype was counted between two and nine times. The V gene is TRBV20-1, the J gene TRBJ2-1; D ambiguous. This CDR3 comprises 12 residues. Trimming took 3 bases from V and 4 from J, leaving 7 bases between them. Germline lookup yields CDR1 DFQATT and CDR2 SNEGSKA (reference sequence). The CDR3 protein is CSASLSYNEQFF. In DNA form, the CDR3 reads TGCAGTGCTAGCCTTTCTTACAATGAGCAGTTCTTC.

This clonotype came up a few times. The chain employs TRBV5-1 and TRBJ2-5; 8 nucleotides match TRBD2. CDR3 length equals 15 residues. From germline, CDR1 is SGHRS and CDR2 YFSETQ. V was pared by 7 bases and J by 3 bases, with 11 bases of the junction left unmatched. The CDR3 nucleotides read TGCGCCAGCGGACTACTAGCGGCGCTTGAAGAGACCCAGTACTTC. Amino acid sequence: CASGLLAALEETQYF.

This clonotype showed up many times. This chain joins TRBV5-5 and TRBJ2-3, with 7 bases aligning to TRBD2. This CDR3 spans 17 amino acids. Germline CDR1 reads SGHKS; CDR2 reads YYEKEE (reference sequence). After removal of 4 bases from V and 4 bases from J, the junction contained 15 bases not matched to a gene. CDR3 nucleotide sequence: TGTGCCAGCAGCCCTGGACTTGCGGAGGGAGGGTCAGATACGCAGTATTTT. This sequence encodes CASSPGLAEGGSDTQYF.

The chain couples TRBV6-2 or TRBV6-3 to TRBJ2-2, with 10 positions matching TRBD2. CDR1 is MNHEY and CDR2 is SVGEGT in the germline V gene. Trimming removed 0 bases from V and 0 bases from J; junction bases left unmatched: 10. The CDR3 loop spans 20 amino acids. In DNA form, the CDR3 reads TGTGCCAGCAGTTACTCGTCTAGCGGGAGCTCATACGCGAACACCGGGGAGCTGTTTTTT. Amino acids: CASSYSSSGSSYANTGELFF.

This clonotype was counted only a few times. V and J are TRBV5-1 and TRBJ2-1, with 11 bases aligning to TRBD2. The CDR3 has 17 residues. The germline V gene encodes CDR1 SGHRS and CDR2 YFSETQ. V was pared by 4 bases and J by 4 bases, with 10 bases of the junction left unmatched. DNA for the CDR3: TGCGCCAGCAGCCCACAACTAGCGGGGGACCCATACAATGAGCAGTTCTTC. This sequence encodes CASSPQLAGDPYNEQFF.

This clonotype appeared many times. V is TRBV20-1 and J is TRBJ2-1; no clear D gene. The V gene's germline CDR1 is DFQATT and CDR2 SNEGSKA (reference sequence). The CDR3 is 15 residues long. V dropped 0 bases and J dropped 0 bases, with 9 bases sitting between them. Written as DNA, the CDR3 is TGCAGTGCTAGAGATCCCCTAAGCTCCTACAATGAGCAGTTCTTC. It yields the protein CSARDPLSSYNEQFF.

The V gene is TRBV2, the J gene TRBJ2-5, with 13 bases that match TRBD2. V trimming: 5 bases; J trimming: 5 bases; junction bases outside the gene matches: 8. CDR3 size: 16 residues. CDR1 and CDR2 from the germline V gene are SNHLY and FYNNEI. The CDR3 nucleotides are TGTGCCAGCAGTCTACTAGCGGGAGGGCCCTCGGAGACCCAGTACTTC. It translates to CASSLLAGGPSETQYF. Supplemented by reference TRBV2 and TRBJ2-5, the full variable domain reads EPEVTQTPSHQVTQMGQEVILRCVPISNHLYFYWYRQILGQKVEFLVSFYNNEISEKSEIFDDQFSVERPDGSNFTLKIRSTKLEDSAMYFCASSLLAGGPSETQYFGPGTRLLVL.

The chain joins TRBV27 to TRBJ1-6; a weak D match, TRBD1 (5 bases). Germline-derived CDR1 and CDR2 are MNHEY and SMNVEV (reference sequence). V dropped 5 bases and J dropped 9 bases, with 17 bases sitting between them. The CDR3 length is 15 residues. CDR3 sequence (DNA): TGTGCCAGCAGTGCCGACAGCTTCACCCGTTCACCCCTCCACTTT. It encodes CASSADSFTRSPLHF.

This clonotype showed up many times. The V and J genes are TRBV12-3 or TRBV12-4 and TRBJ2-1; the D gene is possibly TRBD2 (5 bases). The CDR3 consists of 14 residues. The V end lost 3 bases, the J end lost 9 bases, and 15 bases lay between the germline ends. CDR3 in amino acids: CASSFASPPSEQFF. For the CDR3, the DNA is TGTGCCAGCAGTTTCGCTAGCCCCCCAAGTGAGCAGTTCTTC.

The CDR3 region is CASSLAQDYGYTF. CDR3 nucleotides: TGTGCCAGCAGCTTAGCGCAGGACTATGGCTACACCTTC. The V call is TRBV7-2, the J call TRBJ1-2; D uncertain. Germline assignment: CDR1 SGHTA and CDR2 FQGNSA. Trimming shortened V by 0 bases and J by 3 bases, and 5 bases separated the two germline ends. This CDR3 is built from 13 residues.

The genes are TRBV2 and TRBJ2-5; TRBD2 might be the D (6 bases). V was clipped by 1 base and J by 4 bases, with 10 bases between them. CDR3 length: 14 residues. CDR1 and CDR2 from the germline V gene are SNHLY and FYNNEI. As DNA, the CDR3 is TGTGCCAGCAGTGAAGGGCGGAGGGGAGAGACCCAGTACTTC. This sequence encodes CASSEGRRGETQYF.

The CDR3, as DNA: TGTGCCAGCAGTTACTCGGGACAGGGGCCACAAGAGACCCAGTACTTC. Protein sequence: CASSYSGQGPQETQYF. The V and J genes are TRBV6-5 and TRBJ2-5, with 10 bases that match TRBD1. Trimming cost V 0 bases and J 2 bases; bases outside gene matches: 3. Germline CDR1 is MNHEY and CDR2 is SVGAGI. The CDR3 runs to 16 residues.

In the case of this clonotype: A much larger clone differs from this one at a single base, so this may be a read error. The genes are TRBV12-5 and TRBJ1-1; D remains ambiguous. The CDR3 is made up of 11 amino acids. V lost 3 bases and J 6 bases, leaving 5 bases between the germline ends. Germline V gene lookup returns CDR1 LGHNT and CDR2 FRNRAP. The CDR3 nucleotides are TGTGCTAGTGGTTTAGGCGCTGAAGCTTTCTTT. Its translation: CASGLGAEAFF.